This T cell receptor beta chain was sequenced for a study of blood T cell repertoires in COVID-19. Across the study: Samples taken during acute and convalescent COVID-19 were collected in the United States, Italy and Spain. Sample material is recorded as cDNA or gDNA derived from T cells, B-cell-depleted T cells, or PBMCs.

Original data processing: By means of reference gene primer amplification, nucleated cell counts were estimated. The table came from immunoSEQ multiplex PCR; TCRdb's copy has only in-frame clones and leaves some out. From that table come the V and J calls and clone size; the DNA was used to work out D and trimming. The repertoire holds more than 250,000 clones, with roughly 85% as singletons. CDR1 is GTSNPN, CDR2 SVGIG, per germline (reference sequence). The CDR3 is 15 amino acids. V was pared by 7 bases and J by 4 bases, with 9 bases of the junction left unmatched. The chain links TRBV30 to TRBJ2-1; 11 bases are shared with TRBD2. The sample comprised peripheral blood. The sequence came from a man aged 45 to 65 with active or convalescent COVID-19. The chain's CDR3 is CASKGLAGSYNEQFF. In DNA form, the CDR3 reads TGTGCCTCAAAAGGACTAGCGGGCTCATACAATGAGCAGTTCTTC.